The 28 T cell receptor beta chains below were found in one sample sequenced in a study of OX40 agonist ivuxolimab in advanced cancers. Measured with immunoSEQ multiplex PCR; TCRdb has only the in-frame clones, and not every one. The table shows tens of thousands of clones, with more than 75% occurring only once. Sample: CD4+ or CD8+ T cells sorted from blood, taken in a trial of the OX40 agonist ivuxolimab. Every receptor here comes from an adult with an advanced solid tumor such as melanoma, head and neck, liver or kidney cancer.

The chain employs TRBV18 and TRBJ1-6; 8 bases match TRBD1. The germline gives CDR1 KGHSH, CDR2 LQKENI. The CDR3 consists of 15 residues. The V and J ends lost 5 bases and 8 bases, in that order; junction bases with no gene match: 8. CDR3 DNA: TGTGCCAGCTCAGGATTCAGGGGACAGGATTCACCCCTCCACTTT. Translating it yields CASSGFRGQDSPLHF. Looking up the rest from reference TRBV18 and TRBJ1-6 gives the full variable domain: NAGVMQNPRHLVRRRGQEARLRCSPMKGHSHVYWYRQLPEEGLKFMVYLQKENIIDESGMPKERFSAEFPKEGPSILRIQQVVRGDSAAYFCASSGFRGQDSPLHFGNGTRLTVT.

This chain links TRBV7-9 with TRBJ2-6; D is possibly TRBD1 or TRBD2 (5 bases each). Germline V gene lookup returns CDR1 SEHNR and CDR2 FQNEAQ (reference sequence). CDR3 length equals 17 residues. Trimming pared 4 bases from V and 0 bases from J, leaving 13 bases between. The CDR3 loop reads CASSSTVGGSGANVLTF. Written as DNA, the CDR3 is TGTGCCAGCAGCTCGACAGTAGGAGGCTCTGGGGCCAACGTCCTGACTTTC.

The chain carries TRBV11-2 and TRBJ1-1; D is perhaps TRBD1 (6 bases). The CDR3 length is 16 residues. The V gene lost 1 base and the J gene lost 5 bases, with 17 bases spanning the gap. Germline CDR1 is SGHAT and CDR2 is FQNNGV. The CDR3 nucleotides are TGTGCCAGCAGCTTAGTTTCCCCCAGGGGCGGGACTGAAGCTTTCTTT. Translated, it gives CASSLVSPRGGTEAFF.

CDR3 nucleotides: TGTGCCAGCAGCCCGAGGGGGGTAGGCGGGGAGCTGTTTTTT. It is translated as CASSPRGVGGELFF. The V and J genes are TRBV7-2 and TRBJ2-2; D may correspond to TRBD1 or TRBD2 (6 bases each). From germline, CDR1 is SGHTA and CDR2 FQGNSA. The V and J ends lost 5 bases and 7 bases respectively, with 14 bases between them. The CDR3 consists of 14 residues. The full variable domain, completed using reference TRBV7-2 and TRBJ2-2, is GAGVSQSPSNKVTEKGKDVELRCDPISGHTALYWYRQSLGQGLEFLIYFQGNSAPDKSGLPSDRFSAERTGGSVSTLTIQRTQQEDSAVYLCASSPRGVGGELFFGEGSRLTVL.

J is TRBJ1-4 and V is TRBV6-1, with a weak D call TRBD1 (5 bases). The CDR3 length is 14 residues. Germline V gene sequence: CDR1 MNHNS, CDR2 SASEGT. V lost 7 bases, J lost 5 bases, and 14 bases lay in between. CDR3 in amino acids: CASTKGRQNEKLFF. As DNA, the CDR3 is TGTGCCAGCACCAAGGGCAGACAGAATGAAAAACTGTTTTTT.

The J gene is TRBJ2-7, the V gene TRBV9, with D possibly matching TRBD1 (5 bases). V dropped 1 base and J dropped 1 base, with 9 bases sitting between them. CDR1 and CDR2 from the germline V gene are SGDLS and YYNGEE. The CDR3 length is 14 residues. The DNA of the CDR3 is TGTGCCAGCAGCGTACAAGGGGATTCCTACGAGCAGTACTTC. Protein: CASSVQGDSYEQYF.

The J gene is TRBJ2-5, the V gene TRBV5-4; D is unclear. The germline V gene encodes CDR1 SGHNT and CDR2 YYREEE (reference sequence). V shed 0 bases and J shed 0 bases, with 9 bases lying between them. This CDR3 region has 15 residues. In DNA, the CDR3 is TGTGCCAGCAGCTTGGTCGGTGGGAACCAAGAGACCCAGTACTTC. Its protein is CASSLVGGNQETQYF.

Points on this clone: This sample also contains other DNA sequences that code for the same CDR3. The chain recombines TRBV19 with TRBJ1-5; no reliable D call. Trimming cost V 11 bases and J 4 bases, with 9 bases left between them. Looked up from germline, CDR1 is LNHDA and CDR2 is SQIVND (reference sequence). The CDR3 length is 11 residues. CDR3: CAGGFNQPQHF. For the CDR3, the DNA is TGTGCCGGAGGCTTTAATCAGCCCCAGCATTTT. Variable domain in full (rest from reference TRBV19 and TRBJ1-5): DGGITQSPKYLFRKEGQNVTLSCEQNLNHDAMYWYRQDPGQGLRLIYYSQIVNDFQKGDIAEGYSVSREKKESFPLTVTSAQKNPTAFYLCAGGFNQPQHFGDGTRLSIL.

This rearrangement joins TRBV4-3 to TRBJ1-2, with a tentative D call TRBD1 (5 bases). V shed 0 bases and J shed 2 bases, with 10 bases lying between them. In germline, CDR1 is LGHNA, CDR2 YSLEER. The length of the CDR3 is 15 residues. CDR3 region: CASSQEGTLNYGYTF. The CDR3 bases are TGCGCCAGCAGCCAAGAAGGGACGTTGAACTATGGCTACACCTTC.

The rearrangement links TRBV4-1 to TRBJ2-4, with 7 bases fitting TRBD1. Germline assignment: CDR1 MGHRA and CDR2 YSYEKL. The CDR3 extends over 15 amino acids. J lost 0 bases, V lost 4 bases, and 3 bases had no gene match. The CDR3 here is CASSPQGVAKNIQYF. CDR3 sequence (DNA): TGCGCCAGCAGCCCTCAGGGGGTAGCCAAAAACATTCAGTACTTC.

The chain is built from TRBV5-4 and TRBJ1-1, with D perhaps matching TRBD1 (6 bases). Trimming stripped 8 bases from V and 4 bases from J, with 21 bases between. The germline V gene has CDR1 SGHNT and CDR2 YYREEE (reference sequence). The CDR3 extends over 15 amino acids. The CDR3 DNA reads as TGTGCCAGTTCGTATCAAGACAGGCCGAGCACTGAAGCTTTCTTT. It specifies CASSYQDRPSTEAFF.

This clone has only a few counts. This sequence joins TRBV6-1 and TRBJ1-3, with 10 bases aligning to TRBD1. This CDR3 has 15 residues. CDR1 is MNHNS, CDR2 SASEGT, per germline. V was pared by 8 bases and J by 2 bases, with 6 bases of the junction left unmatched. The CDR3 coding sequence is TGTGCCAGCGGGCGACAGGGGGCGGCTGGAAACACCATATATTTT. Translated, it gives CASGRQGAAGNTIYF.

The gene calls are TRBV28 and TRBJ2-6; no clear D gene. Germline-derived CDR1 and CDR2 are MDHEN and SYDVKM. V was shortened by 2 bases and J by 2 bases, with 7 bases between the two germline ends. The CDR3 has 15 residues. The DNA for the CDR3 is TGTGCCAGCAGTTTAAGAAGAACTGGGGCCAACGTCCTGACTTTC. This encodes CASSLRRTGANVLTF.

This clone was seen many times. The chain links TRBV2 to TRBJ1-6, with a possible D match to TRBD1 (6 bases). This CDR3 has 12 amino acids. Trimming shortened V by 4 bases and J by 10 bases, and 8 bases separated the two germline ends. The germline gives CDR1 SNHLY, CDR2 FYNNEI. The chain's CDR3 is CASSGQESPLHF. CDR3 DNA sequence: TGTGCCAGCAGTGGACAGGAGTCACCCCTCCACTTT.

This clone was seen once. The chain couples TRBV9 to TRBJ1-4; possible D gene TRBD1, 6 bases. Germline V gene lookup returns CDR1 SGDLS and CDR2 YYNGEE. V shed 6 bases and J shed 8 bases, with 17 bases lying between them. This CDR3 has 14 residues. The CDR3 here is CASTPTGSGEKLFF. The DNA of the CDR3 is TGTGCCAGCACCCCTACAGGGTCGGGGGAAAAACTGTTTTTT.

The V call is TRBV11-1, the J call TRBJ1-1; 7 nucleotides agree with TRBD1. Germline V gene sequence: CDR1 SGHAT, CDR2 FQDESV (reference sequence). The CDR3 consists of 14 residues. V gave up 4 bases and J gave up 10 bases; unmatched junction bases: 12. The CDR3 DNA reads as TGTGCCAGCAGCTCTCCTGGGAGGGGGCAGGCAGCTTTCTTT. It encodes CASSSPGRGQAAFF.

The rearrangement uses TRBV5-5 and TRBJ2-7; tentative D call: TRBD2 (6 bases). There are 14 residues in the CDR3. V lost 0 bases to trimming and J lost 6 bases, with 13 bases between them. Looked up from germline, CDR1 is SGHKS and CDR2 is YYEKEE (reference sequence). DNA of the CDR3: TGTGCCAGCAGCTTGGAACAGGTGGGACTCGAGCAGTACGTC. Amino acids: CASSLEQVGLEQYV.

The rearrangement links TRBV6-5 to TRBJ1-5; a weak D match, TRBD1 (5 bases). V was clipped by 6 bases and J by 11 bases, with 20 bases between them. The CDR3 extends over 14 amino acids. Germline CDR1 is MNHEY and CDR2 is SVGAGI. CDR3 protein: CASRLTVGMLAQHF. CDR3 sequence (DNA): TGTGCCAGCAGACTGACAGTGGGAATGTTGGCCCAGCATTTT.

This clone was seen just once. The genes are TRBV28 and TRBJ1-6; D is uncertain. The CDR3 sequence is 14 residues long. CDR1 is MDHEN and CDR2 is SYDVKM in the germline V gene. The V gene lost 6 bases and the J gene lost 7 bases, with 13 bases spanning the gap. The CDR3 loop reads CASSPPPGNSPLHF. CDR3 DNA: TGTGCCAGCAGCCCCCCCCCGGGCAATTCACCCCTCCACTTT.

This chain joins TRBV27 and TRBJ2-3; D is unresolved. From germline, CDR1 is MNHEY and CDR2 SMNVEV (reference sequence). Trimming took off 2 bases at V and 2 bases at J, with 2 bases between the two ends. This CDR3 contains 12 residues. This CDR3 is CASSLNTDTQYF. The CDR3 coding sequence is TGTGCCAGCAGTTTAAACACAGATACGCAGTATTTT.

This rearrangement joins TRBV2 to TRBJ2-3; 9 nucleotides agree with TRBD2. CDR1 and CDR2 (germline): SNHLY, FYNNEI. V was clipped by 7 bases and J by 3 bases; unmatched bases: 8. The CDR3 length is 15 residues. Here the CDR3 DNA reads TGTGCCAGCACCGAGGGACTAGCAGGAACAGATACGCAGTATTTT. Translation gives CASTEGLAGTDTQYF.

This clone has just one count. This chain links TRBV7-9 with TRBJ1-1; unclear D gene. This CDR3 spans 17 amino acids. Germline V CDR1 and CDR2: SEHNR, FQNEAQ (reference sequence). With 10 bases removed from V and 2 bases from J, the gap between germline ends came to 26 bases. In DNA, the CDR3 is TGTGCCATCACATGGGCTCAGAAGGAAGTGGGTAACACTGAAGCTTTCTTT. Translating gives CAITWAQKEVGNTEAFF.

This chain connects TRBV7-9 to TRBJ2-5; TRBD2 is a possible D gene (6 bases). The germline gives CDR1 SEHNR, CDR2 FQNEAQ (reference sequence). The CDR3 runs to 15 residues. Trimming cost V 0 bases and J 5 bases, with 13 bases left between them. This chain's CDR3 is CASSLALWGRETQYF. As DNA, the CDR3 is TGTGCCAGCAGCTTAGCGCTCTGGGGGAGGGAGACCCAGTACTTC.

The genes are TRBV11-3 and TRBJ2-7; 8 nucleotides line up with TRBD2. This CDR3 comprises 19 residues. The V and J ends lost 0 bases and 1 base, in that order; junction bases with no gene match: 14. CDR1 SGHNT and CDR2 YENEEA come from the germline V gene. The CDR3 DNA reads TGTGCCAGCAGCTTAGATCGTGAGGATTGGCGGGGGGAATCCTACGAGCAGTACGTC. Translation gives CASSLDREDWRGESYEQYV.

V gene TRBV4-2 combines with J gene TRBJ2-3; TRBD1 is a possible D gene (6 bases). With 1 base removed from V and 7 bases from J, the gap between germline ends came to 9 bases. The CDR3 runs to 13 residues. Germline V gives CDR1 LGHNA, CDR2 YNFKEQ. The CDR3 DNA is TGTGCCAGCAGCCAAGGGGACATTAATACGCAGTATTTT. It specifies CASSQGDINTQYF.

This chain connects TRBV7-2 to TRBJ2-5; the D gene is possibly TRBD2 (5 bases). CDR1 SGHTA and CDR2 FQGNSA come from the germline V gene. V was pared by 5 bases and J by 4 bases, with 11 bases between. CDR3 length equals 13 residues. In nucleotides, the CDR3 is TGTGCCAGCAGCCAAGGAGGCCCAGAGACCCAGTACTTC. It specifies CASSQGGPETQYF.

The V call is TRBV10-1, the J call TRBJ2-2; D uncertain. Germline V gene lookup returns CDR1 WNHNN and CDR2 SYGVQD (reference sequence). The CDR3 consists of 16 residues. Trimming pared 4 bases from V and 0 bases from J, leaving 12 bases between. The DNA of the CDR3 is TGCGCCAGCAGTGGGGCAGGTCCCCCGAACACCGGGGAGCTGTTTTTT. Amino acids: CASSGAGPPNTGELFF.

This chain connects TRBV19 to TRBJ2-3; TRBD1 aligns across 8 bases. The CDR3 sequence is 12 residues long. The germline gives CDR1 LNHDA, CDR2 SQIVND (reference sequence). V lost 10 bases and J lost 5; bases outside the gene matches: 5. CDR3 sequence: CATSGGRDTQYF. The CDR3 DNA sequence: TGTGCCACCTCAGGGGGCAGAGATACGCAGTATTTT.